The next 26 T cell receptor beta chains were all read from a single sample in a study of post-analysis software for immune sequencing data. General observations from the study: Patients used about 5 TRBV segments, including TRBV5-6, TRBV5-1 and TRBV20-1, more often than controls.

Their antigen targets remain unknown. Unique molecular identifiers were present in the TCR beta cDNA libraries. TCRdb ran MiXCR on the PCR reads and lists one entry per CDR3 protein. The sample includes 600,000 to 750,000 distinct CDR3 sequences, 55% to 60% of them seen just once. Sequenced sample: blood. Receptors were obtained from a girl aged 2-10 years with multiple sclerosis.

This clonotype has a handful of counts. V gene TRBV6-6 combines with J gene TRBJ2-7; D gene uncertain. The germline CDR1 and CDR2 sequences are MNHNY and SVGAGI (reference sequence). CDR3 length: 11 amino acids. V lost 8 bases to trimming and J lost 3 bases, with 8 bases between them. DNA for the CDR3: TGTGCCAGCGGGGTCCGCTACGAGCAGTACTTC. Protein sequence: CASGVRYEQYF.

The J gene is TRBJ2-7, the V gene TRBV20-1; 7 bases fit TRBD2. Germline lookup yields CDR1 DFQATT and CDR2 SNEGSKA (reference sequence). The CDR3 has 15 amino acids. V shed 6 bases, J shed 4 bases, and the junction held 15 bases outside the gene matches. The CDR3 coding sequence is TGCAGTGCCTCTTCCCCTAGAGCGGGAACGTACGAGCAGTACTTC. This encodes CSASSPRAGTYEQYF.

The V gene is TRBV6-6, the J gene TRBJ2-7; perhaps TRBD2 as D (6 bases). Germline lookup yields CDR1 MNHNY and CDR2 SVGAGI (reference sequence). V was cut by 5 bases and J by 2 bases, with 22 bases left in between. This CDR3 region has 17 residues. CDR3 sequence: CASSQGGMRGDPYEQYF. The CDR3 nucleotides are TGTGCCAGCAGTCAGGGCGGGATGCGGGGAGACCCCTACGAGCAGTACTTC.

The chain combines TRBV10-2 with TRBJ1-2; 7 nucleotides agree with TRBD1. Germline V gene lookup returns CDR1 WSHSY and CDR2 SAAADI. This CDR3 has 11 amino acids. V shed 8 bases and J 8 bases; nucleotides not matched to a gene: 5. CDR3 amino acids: CASVGQSGYTF. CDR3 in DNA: TGCGCCAGCGTGGGACAGAGCGGCTACACCTTC.

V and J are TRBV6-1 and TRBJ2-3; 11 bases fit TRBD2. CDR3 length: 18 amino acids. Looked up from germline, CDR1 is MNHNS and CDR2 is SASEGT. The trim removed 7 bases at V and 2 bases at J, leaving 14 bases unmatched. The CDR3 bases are TGTGCCAGCACCGAATCTGCTAGCGGGGGGATTTCCACAGATACGCAGTATTTT. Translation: CASTESASGGISTDTQYF.

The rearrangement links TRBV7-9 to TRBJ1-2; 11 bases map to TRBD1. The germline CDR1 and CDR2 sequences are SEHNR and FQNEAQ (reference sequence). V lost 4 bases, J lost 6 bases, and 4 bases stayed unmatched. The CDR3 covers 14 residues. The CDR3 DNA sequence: TGTGCCAGCAGCTGTGGACAGGGGGCCGATGGCTACACCTTC. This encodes CASSCGQGADGYTF.

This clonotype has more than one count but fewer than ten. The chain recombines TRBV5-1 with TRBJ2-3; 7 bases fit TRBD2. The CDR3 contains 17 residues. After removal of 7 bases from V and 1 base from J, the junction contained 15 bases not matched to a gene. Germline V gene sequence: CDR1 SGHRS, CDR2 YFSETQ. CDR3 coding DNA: TGCGCCAGCTCCGGGAGGAGAGGTGTAATGGGCACAGATACGCAGTATTTT. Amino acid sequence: CASSGRRGVMGTDTQYF.

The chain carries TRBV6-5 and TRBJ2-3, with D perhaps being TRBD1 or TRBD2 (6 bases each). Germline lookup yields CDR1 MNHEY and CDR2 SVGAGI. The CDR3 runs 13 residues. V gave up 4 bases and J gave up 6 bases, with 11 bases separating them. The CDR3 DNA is TGTGCCAGCAGTTGGGGGGCCCCGGATACGCAGTATTTT. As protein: CASSWGAPDTQYF.

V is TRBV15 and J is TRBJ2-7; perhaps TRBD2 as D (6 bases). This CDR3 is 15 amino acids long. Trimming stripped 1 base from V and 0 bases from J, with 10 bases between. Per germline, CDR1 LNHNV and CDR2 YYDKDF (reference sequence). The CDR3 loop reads CATSRASGSSYEQYF. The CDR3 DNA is TGTGCCACCAGCAGAGCTTCCGGGAGCTCCTACGAGCAGTACTTC.

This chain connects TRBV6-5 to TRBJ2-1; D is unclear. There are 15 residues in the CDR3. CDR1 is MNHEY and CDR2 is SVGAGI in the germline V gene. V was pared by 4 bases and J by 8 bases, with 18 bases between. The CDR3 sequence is CASSSPKSGRDEQFF. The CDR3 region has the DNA TGTGCCAGCAGTTCGCCGAAGAGTGGACGCGATGAGCAGTTCTTC.

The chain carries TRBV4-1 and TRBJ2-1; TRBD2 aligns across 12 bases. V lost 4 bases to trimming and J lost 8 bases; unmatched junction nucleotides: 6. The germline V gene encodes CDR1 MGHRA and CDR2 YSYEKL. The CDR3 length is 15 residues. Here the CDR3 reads CASSLGTSGWDEQFF. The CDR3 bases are TGCGCCAGCAGCCTAGGGACTAGCGGGTGGGATGAGCAGTTCTTC.

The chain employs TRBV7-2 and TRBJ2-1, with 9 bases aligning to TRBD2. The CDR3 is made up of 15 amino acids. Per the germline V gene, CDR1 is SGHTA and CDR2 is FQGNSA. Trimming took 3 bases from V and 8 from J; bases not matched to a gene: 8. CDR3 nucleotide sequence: TGTGCCAGCAGCTTGAACGCGGGGGGGGCCTATGAGCAGTTCTTC. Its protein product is CASSLNAGGAYEQFF.

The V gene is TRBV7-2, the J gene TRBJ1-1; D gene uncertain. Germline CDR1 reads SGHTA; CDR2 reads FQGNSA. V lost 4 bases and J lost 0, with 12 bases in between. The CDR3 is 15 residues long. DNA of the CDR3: TGTGCCAGCAGCTCATTACAGAGGTTGAACACTGAAGCTTTCTTT. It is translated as CASSSLQRLNTEAFF.

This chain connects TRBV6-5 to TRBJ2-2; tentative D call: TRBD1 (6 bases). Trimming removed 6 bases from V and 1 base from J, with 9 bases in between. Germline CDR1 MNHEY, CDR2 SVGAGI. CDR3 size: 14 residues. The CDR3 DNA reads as TGTGCCAGCAGGCCGACAGGGAACACCGGGGAGCTGTTTTTT. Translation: CASRPTGNTGELFF.

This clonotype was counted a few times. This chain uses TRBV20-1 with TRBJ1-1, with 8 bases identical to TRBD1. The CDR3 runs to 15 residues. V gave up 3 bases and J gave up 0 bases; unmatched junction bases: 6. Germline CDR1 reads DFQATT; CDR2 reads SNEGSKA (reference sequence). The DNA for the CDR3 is TGCAGTGCTAGCGGAGGGACAGGCATGAACACTGAAGCTTTCTTT. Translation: CSASGGTGMNTEAFF.

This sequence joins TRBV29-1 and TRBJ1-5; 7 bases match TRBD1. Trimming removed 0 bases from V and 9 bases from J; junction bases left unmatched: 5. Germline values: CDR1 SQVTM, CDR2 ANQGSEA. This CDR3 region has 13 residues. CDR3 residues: CSVEDSRGGPQHF. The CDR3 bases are TGCAGCGTTGAAGACAGCAGGGGGGGGCCCCAGCATTTT. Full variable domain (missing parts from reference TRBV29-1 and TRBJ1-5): SAVISQKPSRDICQRGTSLTIQCQVDSQVTMMFWYRQQPGQSLTLIATANQGSEATYESGFVIDKFPISRPNLTFSTLTVSNMSPEDSSIYLCSVEDSRGGPQHFGDGTRLSIL.

The CDR3 nucleotides are TGCAGTGCTAGTTCGGGGGACATCTACGAGCAGTACTTC. It codes for CSASSGDIYEQYF. The J gene is TRBJ2-7, the V gene TRBV20-1; D is perhaps TRBD1 or TRBD2 (6 bases each). V lost 3 bases and J 3 bases, leaving 12 bases between the germline ends. Per germline, CDR1 DFQATT and CDR2 SNEGSKA (reference sequence). CDR3 length: 13 residues.

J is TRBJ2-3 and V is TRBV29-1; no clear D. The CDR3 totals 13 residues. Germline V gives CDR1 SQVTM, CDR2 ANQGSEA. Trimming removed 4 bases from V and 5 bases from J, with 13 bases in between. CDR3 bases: TGCAGCGTTGGACCGCCGCCTGAAGATACGCAGTATTTT. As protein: CSVGPPPEDTQYF.

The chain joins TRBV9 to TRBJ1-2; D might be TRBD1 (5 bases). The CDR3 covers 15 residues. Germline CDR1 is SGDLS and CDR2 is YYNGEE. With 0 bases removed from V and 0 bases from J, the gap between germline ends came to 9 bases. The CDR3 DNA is TGTGCCAGCAGCGTAGGCGACAGACCTAACTATGGCTACACCTTC. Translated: CASSVGDRPNYGYTF. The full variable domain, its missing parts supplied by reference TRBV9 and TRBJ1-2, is DSGVTQTPKHLITATGQRVTLRCSPRSGDLSVYWYQQSLDQGLQFLIQYYNGEERAKGNILERFSAQQFPDLHSELNLSSLELGDSALYFCASSVGDRPNYGYTFGSGTRLTVV.

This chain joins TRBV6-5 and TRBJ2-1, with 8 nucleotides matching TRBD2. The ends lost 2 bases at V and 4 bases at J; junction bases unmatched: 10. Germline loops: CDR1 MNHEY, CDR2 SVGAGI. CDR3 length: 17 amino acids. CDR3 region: CASSYARGLVGYNEQFF. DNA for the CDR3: TGTGCCAGCAGTTACGCCCGGGGACTAGTGGGTTACAATGAGCAGTTCTTC.

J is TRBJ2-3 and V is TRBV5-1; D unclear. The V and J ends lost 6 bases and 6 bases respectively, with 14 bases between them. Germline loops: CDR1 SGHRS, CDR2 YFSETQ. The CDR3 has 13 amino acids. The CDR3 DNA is TGCGCCAGCAATCTAGGGCACCGGGATACGCAGTATTTT. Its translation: CASNLGHRDTQYF.

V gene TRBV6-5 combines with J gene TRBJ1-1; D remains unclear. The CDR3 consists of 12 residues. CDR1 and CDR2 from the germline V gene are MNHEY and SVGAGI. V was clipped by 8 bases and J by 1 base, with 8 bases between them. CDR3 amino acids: CASRAKNTEAFF. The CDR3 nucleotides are TGTGCCAGCCGTGCTAAGAACACTGAAGCTTTCTTT.

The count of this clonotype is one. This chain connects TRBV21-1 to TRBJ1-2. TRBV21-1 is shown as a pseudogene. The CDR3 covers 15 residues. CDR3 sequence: CASSLPGKYNYGYTF. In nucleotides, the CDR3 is TGTGCCAGCAGCCTACCTGGGAAGTATAACTATGGCTACACCTTC.

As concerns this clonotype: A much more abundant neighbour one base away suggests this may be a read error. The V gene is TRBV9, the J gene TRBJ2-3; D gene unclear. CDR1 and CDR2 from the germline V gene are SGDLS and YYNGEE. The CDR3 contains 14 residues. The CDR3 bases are TGTGCCAGCAACGTAGTGCAGAACACAGATACGCAGTATTTT. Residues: CASNVVQNTDTQYF.

The CDR3 here is CSARDSGKGKTQYF. The CDR3 DNA is TGCAGTGCTAGAGATTCAGGGAAGGGAAAGACCCAGTACTTC. V is TRBV20-1 and J is TRBJ2-5; D perhaps matches TRBD1 (5 bases). The CDR3 extends over 14 amino acids. V gave up 0 bases and J gave up 6 bases, with 14 bases separating them. The germline CDR1 and CDR2 sequences are DFQATT and SNEGSKA (reference sequence).

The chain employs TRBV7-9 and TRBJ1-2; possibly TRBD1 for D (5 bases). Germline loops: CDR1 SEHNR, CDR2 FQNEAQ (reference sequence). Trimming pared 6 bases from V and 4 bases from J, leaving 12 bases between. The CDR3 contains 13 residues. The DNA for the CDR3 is TGTGCCAGCAGTGATGGGGACGTCTATGGCTACACCTTC. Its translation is CASSDGDVYGYTF.